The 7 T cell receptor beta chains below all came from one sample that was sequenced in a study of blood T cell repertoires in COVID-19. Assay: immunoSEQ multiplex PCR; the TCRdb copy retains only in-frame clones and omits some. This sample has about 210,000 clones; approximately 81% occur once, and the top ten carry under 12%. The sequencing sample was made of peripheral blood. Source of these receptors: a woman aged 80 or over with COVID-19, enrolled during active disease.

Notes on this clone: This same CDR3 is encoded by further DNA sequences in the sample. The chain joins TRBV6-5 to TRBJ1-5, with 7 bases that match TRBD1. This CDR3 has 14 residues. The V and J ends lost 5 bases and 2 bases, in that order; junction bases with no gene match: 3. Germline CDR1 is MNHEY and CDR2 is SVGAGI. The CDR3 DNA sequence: TGTGCCAGCAGTCTAACAGGGGGCAATCAGCCCCAGCATTTT. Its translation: CASSLTGGNQPQHF.

The chain's CDR3 is CASSGGQAPTDTQYF. CDR3 nucleotide sequence: TGTGCCAGCAGTGGGGGACAGGCCCCCACAGATACGCAGTATTTT. The chain links TRBV25-1 to TRBJ2-3, with TRBD1 matching 8 bases. The V and J ends lost 4 bases and 2 bases, in that order; junction bases with no gene match: 5. CDR3 length: 15 residues. Germline V gene lookup returns CDR1 MGHDK and CDR2 SYGVNS.

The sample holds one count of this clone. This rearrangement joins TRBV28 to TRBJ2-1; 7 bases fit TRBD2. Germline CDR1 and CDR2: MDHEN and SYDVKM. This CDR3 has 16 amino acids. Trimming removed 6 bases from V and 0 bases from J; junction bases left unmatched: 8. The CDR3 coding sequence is TGTGCCAGCAGCGACTTAGCGGGCCGCTCCTACAATGAGCAGTTCTTC. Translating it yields CASSDLAGRSYNEQFF.

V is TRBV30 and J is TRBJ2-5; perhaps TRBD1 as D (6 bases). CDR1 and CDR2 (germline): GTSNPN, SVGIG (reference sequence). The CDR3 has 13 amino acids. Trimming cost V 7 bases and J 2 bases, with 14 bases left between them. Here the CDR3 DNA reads TGTGCCTTCGGACAGCTAGTTCAAGAGACCCAGTACTTC. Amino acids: CAFGQLVQETQYF.

The CDR3 spells CASSLGTSPTGELFF. CDR3 DNA: TGTGCCAGCAGCTTAGGGACTAGCCCGACCGGGGAGCTGTTTTTT. The rearrangement joins TRBV11-2 to TRBJ2-2; 8 nucleotides line up with TRBD2. CDR1 is SGHAT and CDR2 is FQNNGV in the germline V gene. The CDR3 is 15 residues long. V dropped 1 base and J dropped 5; count of bases not matched to a gene: 3.

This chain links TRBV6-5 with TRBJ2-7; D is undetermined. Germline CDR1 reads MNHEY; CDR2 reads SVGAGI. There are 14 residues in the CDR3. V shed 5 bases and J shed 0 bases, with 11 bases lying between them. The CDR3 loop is CASSPFSASYEQYF. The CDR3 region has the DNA TGTGCCAGCAGTCCTTTCAGTGCCTCCTACGAGCAGTACTTC.

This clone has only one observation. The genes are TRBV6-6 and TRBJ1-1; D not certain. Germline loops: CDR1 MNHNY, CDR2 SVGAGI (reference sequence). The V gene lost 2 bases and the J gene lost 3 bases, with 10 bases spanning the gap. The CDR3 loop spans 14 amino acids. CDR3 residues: CASSYRKADTEAFF. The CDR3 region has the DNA TGTGCCAGCAGTTACCGGAAAGCGGACACTGAAGCTTTCTTT.